A single sample gave rise to the 7 T cell receptor beta chains below, sequenced in a study of T cells in Graves' hyperthyroidism and ophthalmopathy. Amplification targeted TCR beta CDR3 regions from RNA transcripts. The HTBI primer set served for first-round RT-PCR of the TCR CDR3. TCRdb re-called the multiplex PCR reads through MiXCR, storing one row per CDR3 protein. This table has roughly 740,000 distinct CDR3 sequences, around 15% appearing once. The sequenced sample consisted of blood. These receptors came from a young man with Graves' hyperthyroidism.

This clonotype has just a few counts. At one boundary the junction diverges from the germline segment, which might be a read error. This sequence joins TRBV7-9 and TRBJ2-7; possibly TRBD2 for D (5 bases). This CDR3 region has 14 residues. CDR1 and CDR2 (germline): SEHNR, FQNEAQ (reference sequence). The CDR3 protein is CASSLALLRDEQYF. The DNA for the CDR3 is TGTGCCAGCAGCCTAGCCCTCCTACGCGACGAGCAGTACTTC.

This clonotype appeared many times. This chain uses TRBV20-1 with TRBJ2-7, with a weak D call TRBD2 (7 bases). The CDR3 spans 14 residues. V was clipped by 5 bases and J by 2 bases, with 16 bases between them. Germline CDR1 is DFQATT and CDR2 is SNEGSKA (reference sequence). The CDR3, as DNA: TGCAGTGCTCCCGAGGGGGGGGCCGCCTACGAGCAGTACTTC. Translation gives CSAPEGGAAYEQYF.

Note on this clonotype: With a much larger clone just one base away, this may be a read error. This chain uses TRBV28 with TRBJ2-5; D might be TRBD2 (6 bases). This CDR3 has 18 residues. Per germline, CDR1 MDHEN and CDR2 SYDVKM. V lost 5 bases and J lost 5, with 27 bases in between. CDR3 amino acids: CASSPRGYGGTARETQYF. CDR3 DNA sequence: TGTGCCAGCAGTCCCCGGGGGTATGGCGGGACGGCCCGGGAGACCCAGTACTTC.

The chain couples TRBV19 to TRBJ2-7; 7 bases agree with TRBD1. The germline V gene has CDR1 LNHDA and CDR2 SQIVND (reference sequence). The CDR3 runs to 15 residues. Germline trimming cut 6 bases from V and 2 bases from J; bases unmatched to any gene: 10. CDR3 sequence (DNA): TGTGCCAGTAGCAGACAGGGTAAAGGGGCCTACGAGCAGTACTTC. Protein sequence: CASSRQGKGAYEQYF.

The rearrangement uses TRBV27 and TRBJ2-7; D is possibly TRBD1 (6 bases). The CDR3 covers 15 residues. V gave up 4 bases and J gave up 3 bases, with 16 bases separating them. Germline values: CDR1 MNHEY, CDR2 SMNVEV (reference sequence). CDR3 residues: CASSYGPGTLYEQYF. CDR3 nucleotide sequence: TGTGCCAGCAGTTACGGTCCAGGGACACTCTACGAGCAGTACTTC.

At least ten counts were recorded for this clonotype. The chain recombines TRBV7-8 with TRBJ2-3; 11 bases are a match to TRBD2. CDR1 and CDR2 (germline): SGHVS, FQNEAQ. CDR3 length: 15 residues. The junction had 7 bases not matched to a gene; V was cut back by 5 bases and J by 6 bases. Written as DNA, the CDR3 is TGTGCCAGCAGCCAGACTAGCGGGAACGGGGATACGCAGTATTTT. It translates to CASSQTSGNGDTQYF.

The J gene is TRBJ1-5, the V gene TRBV18; D is possibly TRBD1 (5 bases). V was pared by 3 bases and J by 0 bases, with 9 bases between. Germline CDR1 KGHSH, CDR2 LQKENI. This CDR3 contains 15 residues. CDR3 amino acids: CASSPTVNSNQPQHF. In DNA, the CDR3 is TGTGCCAGCTCACCGACAGTAAATAGCAATCAGCCCCAGCATTTT.